Presented here are 26 T cell receptor beta chains from one specimen sequenced in a study of blood T cell repertoires in COVID-19. Libraries were prepared by immunoSEQ multiplex PCR; TCRdb keeps only in-frame clonotypes and omits some of them. The table has about 360,000 clones, approximately 85% seen once. Input material: PBMCs or T cells enriched from blood (not recorded which). The origin of the receptors is a woman aged 40 to 55 with acute COVID-19.

This chain connects TRBV19 to TRBJ2-7; D might be TRBD2 (6 bases). Trimming took off 3 bases at V and 0 bases at J, with 12 bases between the two ends. The CDR3 loop spans 15 amino acids. The germline CDR1 and CDR2 sequences are LNHDA and SQIVND (reference sequence). CDR3 loop: CASSIQDGSSYEQYF. Here the CDR3 DNA reads TGTGCCAGTAGTATTCAGGACGGGAGCTCCTACGAGCAGTACTTC.

This clone was seen just once. This chain joins TRBV5-4 and TRBJ2-2; 7 bases line up with TRBD1. Germline values: CDR1 SGHNT, CDR2 YYREEE (reference sequence). Trimming took 4 bases from V and 1 from J; bases not matched to a gene: 7. This CDR3 is 16 amino acids long. The CDR3 nucleotides are TGTGCCAGCAGCCCGAACAGGGGAATGAACACCGGGGAGCTGTTTTTT. It encodes CASSPNRGMNTGELFF.

The chain links TRBV7-9 to TRBJ1-1; D not resolved. This CDR3 region has 14 residues. Trimming left V 9 bases short and J 0 bases short, with 14 bases between. CDR1 and CDR2 (germline): SEHNR, FQNEAQ (reference sequence). CDR3 DNA sequence: TGTGCCAGTACAAAACCAGGTTTGAACACTGAAGCTTTCTTT. Protein product: CASTKPGLNTEAFF.

The chain employs TRBV11-2 and TRBJ2-7; 7 nucleotides align to TRBD1. Germline loops: CDR1 SGHAT, CDR2 FQNNGV. The V and J ends lost 5 bases and 4 bases, in that order; junction bases with no gene match: 5. This CDR3 comprises 13 residues. CDR3 sequence reads: CASSRDSQYEQYF. As DNA, the CDR3 is TGTGCCAGCAGCCGGGACAGCCAATACGAGCAGTACTTC.

The chain uses TRBV7-8 and TRBJ1-1, with TRBD1 identical over 8 bases. CDR1 is SGHVS and CDR2 is FQNEAQ in the germline V gene. The CDR3 is made up of 13 amino acids. Germline trimming cut 7 bases from V and 8 bases from J; bases unmatched to any gene: 9. The CDR3, as DNA: TGTGCCAGCAAAGCAGGGGGCCTGAGAGAAGCTTTCTTT. Its protein is CASKAGGLREAFF.

The chain combines TRBV14 with TRBJ2-1, with unresolved D. This CDR3 contains 12 residues. Germline-derived CDR1 and CDR2 are SGHDN and FVKESK. Deletions cut 5 bases from V and 4 bases from J, with 6 bases between. The CDR3: CASSYGYNEQFF. The CDR3 DNA reads as TGTGCCAGCAGCTACGGGTACAATGAGCAGTTCTTC.

The chain uses TRBV4-1 and TRBJ1-1; D call uncertain. Deletions cut 0 bases from V and 0 bases from J, with 14 bases between. Germline V lookup: CDR1 MGHRA, CDR2 YSYEKL. The CDR3 totals 17 residues. CDR3 nucleotide sequence: TGCGCCAGCAGCCAAGATCCGAGGGCGGCCATGAACACTGAAGCTTTCTTT. Residues: CASSQDPRAAMNTEAFF.

The chain links TRBV6-5 to TRBJ1-2; D is unresolved. Germline CDR1 reads MNHEY; CDR2 reads SVGAGI. The CDR3 spans 13 residues. Trimming removed 7 bases from V and 8 bases from J, with 17 bases in between. The CDR3 is CASKLRRAPGYTF. The CDR3 coding sequence is TGTGCCAGCAAGCTTCGGCGGGCTCCGGGCTACACCTTC.

The chain is built from TRBV30 and TRBJ1-2; a weak D match, TRBD1 (5 bases). The germline V and J ends were trimmed by 1 base and 9 bases, with 18 bases remaining between them. The CDR3 loop spans 14 amino acids. Germline CDR1 and CDR2: GTSNPN and SVGIG (reference sequence). The CDR3 sequence: CAWSDGRRMDSYTF. The CDR3 DNA sequence: TGTGCCTGGAGTGACGGCAGGCGGATGGACAGCTACACCTTC.

The chain joins TRBV7-8 to TRBJ1-1; D perhaps matches TRBD1 (5 bases). Germline CDR1 reads SGHVS; CDR2 reads FQNEAQ. This CDR3 has 14 amino acids. V gave up 5 bases and J gave up 7 bases, with 17 bases separating them. The CDR3 DNA is TGTGCCAGCAGCCCCTGGACAACCCATGTTGAAGCTTTCTTT. Translated, it gives CASSPWTTHVEAFF.

The V and J genes are TRBV7-8 and TRBJ1-4; TRBD1 matches at 8 bases. Germline values: CDR1 SGHVS, CDR2 FQNEAQ. Trimming at V came to 6 bases and at J to 8 bases, leaving 5 bases not matched to a gene. The CDR3 contains 13 residues. In nucleotides, the CDR3 is TGTGCCAGCAGTCGAGACAGGGGAGAAAAACTGTTTTTT. Its protein is CASSRDRGEKLFF.

CDR3 in amino acids: CACKQGFGYTF. The DNA for the CDR3 is TGTGCCTGTAAGCAGGGATTCGGCTACACCTTC. The rearrangement links TRBV6-5 to TRBJ1-2; D is perhaps TRBD1 (5 bases). Looked up from germline, CDR1 is MNHEY and CDR2 is SVGAGI. V was shortened by 11 bases and J by 8 bases, with 15 bases between the two germline ends. The CDR3 has 11 residues.

V is TRBV6-6 and J is TRBJ1-1; TRBD1 might be the D (5 bases). This CDR3 contains 15 residues. Trimming pared 6 bases from V and 1 base from J, leaving 15 bases between. In germline, CDR1 is MNHNY, CDR2 SVGAGI (reference sequence). CDR3 nucleotide sequence: TGTGCCAGCAGCCCCTTTGGAGGGACGAACACTGAAGCTTTCTTT. Translation: CASSPFGGTNTEAFF.

The chain is built from TRBV6-5 and TRBJ2-5, with 7 bases aligning to TRBD1. This CDR3 region has 14 residues. J was trimmed by 4 bases and V by 5 bases; bases with no gene match: 7. The germline CDR1 and CDR2 sequences are MNHEY and SVGAGI. The CDR3 spells CASSRDSRGETQYF. The CDR3 DNA follows: TGTGCCAGCAGTAGGGACAGCAGGGGAGAGACCCAGTACTTC.

The chain recombines TRBV5-1 with TRBJ1-2; D may be TRBD1 (6 bases). Germline assignment: CDR1 SGHRS and CDR2 YFSETQ. The CDR3 sequence is 16 residues long. V lost 2 bases, J lost 5 bases, and 19 bases lay in between. The CDR3, as DNA: TGCGCCAGCAGCTTAAGGCAGGGGAATTTTGGGTATGGCTACACCTTC. Its protein is CASSLRQGNFGYGYTF.

V and J are TRBV11-2 and TRBJ1-2; D call uncertain. This CDR3 contains 14 residues. Trimming removed 0 bases at V and 3 bases at J, with 8 bases between. From germline, CDR1 is SGHAT and CDR2 FQNNGV. CDR3 bases: TGTGCCAGCAGCTTAGATCCGACTTACTATGGCTACACCTTC. It encodes CASSLDPTYYGYTF.

The rearrangement joins TRBV29-1 to TRBJ2-5; 7 positions agree with TRBD1. Losses at the gene ends were 6 bases for V and 5 bases for J; bases not matched to a gene: 12. Per germline, CDR1 SQVTM and CDR2 ANQGSEA. The CDR3 loop spans 14 amino acids. The CDR3 sequence is CSVGTRGMGETQYF. In DNA, the CDR3 is TGCAGCGTCGGTACCAGGGGGATGGGGGAGACCCAGTACTTC.

The chain combines TRBV15 with TRBJ1-4, with D possibly TRBD1 on 6 matching bases. Germline CDR1 and CDR2: LNHNV and YYDKDF (reference sequence). Deletions cut 1 base from V and 4 bases from J, with 25 bases between. This CDR3 is built from 20 residues. Written as DNA, the CDR3 is TGTGCCACCAGCAGAGGGCCGGGAATAGGGGGTCAAACCAATAATGAAAAACTGTTTTTT. Its translation: CATSRGPGIGGQTNNEKLFF.

The table lists this clone with a few counts. This chain connects TRBV6-5 to TRBJ1-4; 9 nucleotides match TRBD1. CDR3 size: 14 residues. CDR1 MNHEY and CDR2 SVGAGI come from the germline V gene. The junction had 4 bases not matched to a gene; V was cut back by 6 bases and J by 5 bases. This CDR3 is CASRTGTGNEKLFF. Here the CDR3 DNA reads TGTGCCAGCAGGACCGGGACAGGGAATGAAAAACTGTTTTTT.

The chain employs TRBV19 and TRBJ1-3; no clear D gene. V was cut by 5 bases and J by 0 bases, with 8 bases left in between. The CDR3 covers 14 residues. Germline-derived CDR1 and CDR2 are LNHDA and SQIVND (reference sequence). The CDR3 DNA follows: TGTGCCAGTAGTGAGGCCCTCTCTGGAAACACCATATATTTT. This encodes CASSEALSGNTIYF.

The chain employs TRBV11-2 and TRBJ1-1, with D hard to call. The V and J ends lost 3 bases and 4 bases respectively, with 9 bases between them. The CDR3 length is 13 residues. Germline V lookup: CDR1 SGHAT, CDR2 FQNNGV. For the CDR3, the DNA is TGTGCCAGCAGCTTGCATCGGGGCACTGAAGCTTTCTTT. This sequence encodes CASSLHRGTEAFF.

This chain joins TRBV5-6 and TRBJ1-6; TRBD1 is a possible D gene (5 bases). This CDR3 is built from 15 residues. Between the trimmed V and J ends, which lost 0 bases and 9 bases, there was a span of 13 bases. CDR1 is SGHDT and CDR2 is YYEEEE in the germline V gene. The CDR3 DNA sequence: TGTGCCAGCAGCTTGGATCGTCAGGGAAGTTCACCCCTCCACTTT. Residues: CASSLDRQGSSPLHF.

The V gene is TRBV6-5, the J gene TRBJ1-2; D is perhaps TRBD1 (5 bases). V lost 0 bases and J 6 bases, leaving 11 bases between the germline ends. Germline values: CDR1 MNHEY, CDR2 SVGAGI. This CDR3 contains 14 residues. As DNA, the CDR3 is TGTGCCAGCAGTTACTCCCAGGGTTCTGATGGCTACACCTTC. Its protein is CASSYSQGSDGYTF.

V is TRBV5-4 and J is TRBJ1-4; 8 bases match TRBD1. Unmatched junction bases numbered 6, after V lost 4 bases and J lost 7 bases. This CDR3 has 14 residues. Germline V gene sequence: CDR1 SGHNT, CDR2 YYREEE (reference sequence). CDR3 loop: CASSPTGDREKLFF. CDR3 nucleotide sequence: TGTGCCAGCAGCCCGACAGGGGATCGTGAAAAACTGTTTTTT.

This clone came up a few times. The V and J genes are TRBV6-5 and TRBJ1-5; 9 bases are shared with TRBD1. Germline V gives CDR1 MNHEY, CDR2 SVGAGI. V was pared by 8 bases and J by 6 bases, with 11 bases of the junction left unmatched. There are 15 residues in the CDR3. CDR3 in DNA: TGTGCCAGCCGTCTCAACAGGGGGCCTGGTCAGCCCCAGCATTTT. As protein: CASRLNRGPGQPQHF.

This chain links TRBV7-9 with TRBJ1-2; a possible D gene is TRBD1 (5 bases). Germline assignment: CDR1 SEHNR and CDR2 FQNEAQ (reference sequence). The CDR3 length is 15 residues. V was pared by 4 bases and J by 8 bases, with 20 bases between. CDR3 loop: CASSYMGPTEGGYTF. As DNA, the CDR3 is TGTGCCAGCAGCTATATGGGACCGACGGAGGGCGGCTACACCTTC.